This TCR beta chain was captured by sequencing in a study of monozygotic twins with inflammatory bowel disease. Study-wide results and caveats: Since immunosuppressive treatments differed, patient repertoires may have gained added variability.

The input for each TCR library was approximately 3,400 ng of total RNA. Template switching incorporated UMIs with a 6-nucleotide sample barcode. PCR of TCRalpha and TCRbeta cDNA was nested, with two rounds of approximately 17 and 9 cycles. TCRdb reprocessed the 5' RACE reads, keeping one entry per CDR3 protein, no DNA. Recorded for this sample: 200,000 to 250,000 distinct CDR3 sequences. In the case of this clonotype: Its antigen is unknown.

Germline V gene data show CDR1 as MNHNS and CDR2 as SASEGT. The length of the CDR3 is 13 residues. Sequenced: blood. The V gene is TRBV6-1, the J gene TRBJ1-1; TCRdb proposes TRBD1, but this gene call is untestable without DNA. The TCR comes from a human donor with ulcerative colitis or Crohn's disease, or a healthy co-twin of an affected twin (not recorded which). This CDR3 is CASSDGRVLEAFF.